This TCR beta chain was documented in a study of spatial heterogeneity in lung cancer. Study conclusions and caveats: For expanded intratumoral alpha and beta TCRs, counts tracked tumor mutation counts.

Time point denoted: sample taken at primary tumor resection. This clonotype was recorded at least ten times. Its antigen is not identified. Germline CDR1 is LGHDT and CDR2 is YNNKEL (reference sequence). Trimming pared 6 bases from V and 7 bases from J, leaving 15 bases between. The CDR3 runs to 13 residues. TCRdb analysed the 5' RACE reads with MiXCR anew, one entry per CDR3 protein. The table shows some 10,000 distinct CDR3 sequences, with 12% occurring only once. The TCR comes from a female donor with early-stage non-small cell lung cancer. The input for sequencing was lung tumor tissue, taken at surgery. The chain employs TRBV3-1 and TRBJ1-2; weak D call: TRBD1 (5 bases). CDR3 residues: CASRGVSVAGYTF. The CDR3 DNA is TGTGCCAGCAGGGGGGTGTCGGTGGCTGGCTACACCTTC. The full variable domain, completed using reference TRBV3-1 and TRBJ1-2, is DTAVSQTPKYLVTQMGNDKSIKCEQNLGHDTMYWYKQDSKKFLKIMFSYNNKELIINETVPNRFSPKSPDKAHLNLHINSLELGDSAVYFCASRGVSVAGYTFGSGTRLTVV.